The 27 T cell receptor beta chains listed next were all sequenced from one sample in a study of beta chain features in type 1 diabetes (dated 2018 in TCRdb). These receptors lack a known antigen. The full study reports these points: A moderate but significant shortening of TCRB CDR3 length was observed in type 1 diabetes patients in all four CD4+ subsets.

The library came from the immunoSEQ multiplex PCR assay. All of the isolated RNA was reverse transcribed with the High Capacity cDNA Reverse Transcription Kit, so expressed TCRB transcripts were sequenced. TCRdb carries this immuneACCESS record with in-frame sequences only. Its versions omit some clonotypes, under half of them owing to an unresolved V gene in the studies checked, with the rest unexplained. The sample has hundreds of thousands of clones on record, about 14% of them singletons. The leading ten clones occupy 0.03% to 0.04% of the sample. The sequenced sample was naive CD4+ T cells from blood. The cell subset or site label, as the study defines it: true naive CD4+ T cells. Receptors originate from a man aged 18 to 30 with type 1 diabetes.

There are a few counts of this clone. The gene calls are TRBV6-5 and TRBJ1-1, with D unclear. Germline V gene sequence: CDR1 MNHEY, CDR2 SVGAGI. This CDR3 has 13 amino acids. Deletions cut 5 bases from V and 8 bases from J, with 15 bases between. For the CDR3, the DNA is TGTGCCAGCAGTGACGGGCTGAAACAAGAAGCTTTCTTT. It is translated as CASSDGLKQEAFF.

The rearrangement links TRBV5-1 to TRBJ1-2, with 7 bases fitting TRBD1. The CDR3 has 13 amino acids. Germline loops: CDR1 SGHRS, CDR2 YFSETQ. J gave up 4 bases and V 0 bases, and 0 bases lay outside the gene matches. The CDR3 is CASSLDRGYGYTF. In DNA form, the CDR3 reads TGCGCCAGCAGCTTGGACAGGGGCTATGGCTACACCTTC.

The sample holds a few counts of this clone. CDR3 sequence: CASSPRGQNTGELFF. CDR3 nucleotides: TGCGCCAGCAGCCCTCGAGGACAGAACACCGGGGAGCTGTTTTTT. The rearrangement uses TRBV4-1 and TRBJ2-2; tentative D call: TRBD1 (5 bases). Per germline, CDR1 MGHRA and CDR2 YSYEKL. This CDR3 has 15 amino acids. V lost 4 bases and J 1 base, leaving 10 bases between the germline ends.

This clone has a handful of counts. The genes are TRBV30 and TRBJ1-4; D ambiguous. The CDR3 runs to 13 residues. Germline CDR1 reads GTSNPN; CDR2 reads SVGIG (reference sequence). V gave up 5 bases and J gave up 8 bases, with 15 bases separating them. CDR3 loop: CAWAVTPPEKLFF. CDR3 coding DNA: TGTGCCTGGGCCGTGACCCCGCCAGAAAAACTGTTTTTT.

This clone has more than one count but fewer than ten. The chain couples TRBV7-2 to TRBJ2-1; possibly TRBD1 for D (6 bases). V lost 5 bases to trimming and J lost 3 bases, with 14 bases between them. Germline CDR1 reads SGHTA; CDR2 reads FQGNSA. CDR3 length: 15 residues. In DNA form, the CDR3 reads TGTGCCAGCAGCACGGACCAGGGGCGCTACAATGAGCAGTTCTTC. Residues: CASSTDQGRYNEQFF.

Comment on this clone: Other nucleotide sequences in the sample specify the same CDR3. The rearrangement uses TRBV30 and TRBJ2-5; D is possibly TRBD1 or TRBD2 (5 bases each). Trimming took 0 bases from V and 1 from J, leaving 6 bases between them. The CDR3 consists of 13 residues. Germline CDR1 is GTSNPN and CDR2 is SVGIG (reference sequence). CDR3 nucleotides: TGTGCCTGGAGTGTGGGGGTCCAAGAGACCCAGTACTTC. Translation gives CAWSVGVQETQYF.

In nucleotides, the CDR3 is TGTGCCAGCAGCGTGGCCGCAGGGAATGCTGAAAAACTGTTTTTT. Translation: CASSVAAGNAEKLFF. The gene calls are TRBV9 and TRBJ1-4; a weak D match, TRBD1 (5 bases). CDR1 is SGDLS and CDR2 is YYNGEE in the germline V gene. The germline V and J ends were trimmed by 2 bases and 7 bases, with 15 bases remaining between them. The CDR3 totals 15 residues.

Only a few counts were recorded for this clone. V is TRBV30 and J is TRBJ1-2; 8 bases are shared with TRBD1. The CDR3 runs 13 residues. Losses at the gene ends were 2 bases for V and 7 bases for J; bases not matched to a gene: 6. The germline V gene encodes CDR1 GTSNPN and CDR2 SVGIG (reference sequence). The CDR3 sequence: CAWSLQGEGGYTF. DNA of the CDR3: TGTGCCTGGAGTCTACAGGGGGAAGGTGGCTACACCTTC.

The rearrangement joins TRBV7-9 to TRBJ2-7, with D tentatively TRBD1 (5 bases). The CDR3 length is 12 residues. The germline V gene encodes CDR1 SEHNR and CDR2 FQNEAQ (reference sequence). V lost 5 bases and J 6 bases, leaving 11 bases between the germline ends. The CDR3 DNA is TGTGCCAGCAGCACTGACAGTTTCGAGCAGTACTTC. Encoded protein: CASSTDSFEQYF.

V and J are TRBV10-3 and TRBJ1-4, with 7 positions matching TRBD1. This CDR3 is 14 amino acids long. Trimming took 4 bases from V and 8 from J; bases not matched to a gene: 7. Germline CDR1 is ENHRY and CDR2 is SYGVKD. The CDR3 DNA sequence: TGTGCCATCAGTGGACAGGGCGGGAAGGAAAAACTGTTTTTT. This sequence encodes CAISGQGGKEKLFF.

V gene TRBV28 combines with J gene TRBJ2-2; the D gene is possibly TRBD1 (5 bases). The germline V and J ends were trimmed by 6 bases and 6 bases, with 11 bases remaining between them. The CDR3 consists of 13 residues. Germline CDR1 is MDHEN and CDR2 is SYDVKM. As DNA, the CDR3 is TGTGCCAGCAGGACACAGGTCCCCGGGGAGCTGTTTTTT. This codes for CASRTQVPGELFF.

This clone showed up just a few times. This rearrangement joins TRBV18 to TRBJ2-5; TRBD1 agrees at 9 bases. Trimming cost V 1 base and J 5 bases; bases outside gene matches: 14. This CDR3 has 18 amino acids. Per germline, CDR1 KGHSH and CDR2 LQKENI. CDR3 residues: CASSPLTGGQGLSETQYF. The CDR3 DNA sequence: TGTGCCAGCTCACCACTTACTGGAGGACAGGGGTTGAGTGAGACCCAGTACTTC.

The CDR3 is CAQALQSTSRQYF. DNA of the CDR3: TGTGCCCAGGCACTCCAGTCTACGAGTAGGCAGTACTTC. J is TRBJ2-7 and V is TRBV11-2; D ambiguous. V shed 11 bases and J shed 9 bases, with 23 bases lying between them. The CDR3 has 13 residues. CDR1 is SGHAT, CDR2 FQNNGV, per germline.

This clone was counted between two and nine times. The chain combines TRBV18 with TRBJ2-1; D is ambiguous. The V gene lost 5 bases and the J gene lost 10 bases, with 15 bases spanning the gap. The CDR3 runs to 13 residues. Germline values: CDR1 KGHSH, CDR2 LQKENI. In DNA form, the CDR3 reads TGTGCCAGCTCATGGGTCACCGAGGAGGAGCAGTTCTTC. Translation gives CASSWVTEEEQFF.

This rearrangement joins TRBV7-9 to TRBJ1-2; TRBD1 matches 7 bases. This CDR3 contains 15 residues. Germline-derived CDR1 and CDR2 are SEHNR and FQNEAQ (reference sequence). Trimming cost V 5 bases and J 8 bases; bases outside gene matches: 14. This chain's CDR3 is CASSPIDRAYGGYTF. DNA for the CDR3: TGTGCCAGCAGCCCCATCGACAGGGCCTATGGAGGCTACACCTTC.

Details on this clone: The same CDR3 also results from other DNA sequences found in this sample. This chain links TRBV9 with TRBJ2-1; D call uncertain. Trimming left V 0 bases short and J 0 bases short, with 7 bases between. The CDR3 loop spans 15 amino acids. Germline V CDR1 and CDR2: SGDLS, YYNGEE. The CDR3 DNA follows: TGTGCCAGCAGCGTAGGGACCAGCTCCTACAATGAGCAGTTCTTC. Its protein is CASSVGTSSYNEQFF.

This clone appeared a few times. The gene calls are TRBV7-3 and TRBJ2-7; no definite D call. This CDR3 is built from 15 residues. In germline, CDR1 is SGHTA, CDR2 FQGTGA. Between the trimmed V and J ends, which lost 2 bases and 1 base, there was a span of 12 bases. The CDR3: CASSLYPTVSYEQYF. In DNA, the CDR3 is TGTGCCAGCAGCTTATACCCAACCGTATCCTACGAGCAGTACTTC.

This clone was detected only a few times. This chain connects TRBV29-1 to TRBJ1-1; 7 bases are a match to TRBD1. J gave up 3 bases and V 7 bases, and 5 bases lay outside the gene matches. From germline, CDR1 is SQVTM and CDR2 ANQGSEA. This CDR3 is built from 12 residues. CDR3 DNA sequence: TGCAGCGGACAGGGTGTGGACACTGAAGCTTTCTTT. It translates to CSGQGVDTEAFF.

The chain carries TRBV27 and TRBJ2-7, with D perhaps matching TRBD1 or TRBD2 (5 bases each). CDR3 length: 15 amino acids. The V gene lost 2 bases and the J gene lost 2 bases, with 13 bases spanning the gap. The germline CDR1 and CDR2 sequences are MNHEY and SMNVEV (reference sequence). As DNA, the CDR3 is TGTGCCAGCAGTTTAGGTCCCAGGGAGACCTACGAGCAGTACTTC. This translates into CASSLGPRETYEQYF.

The chain couples TRBV6-6 to TRBJ2-1; TRBD2 matches 7 bases. Germline assignment: CDR1 MNHNY and CDR2 SVGAGI (reference sequence). The CDR3 covers 15 residues. Trimming at V came to 6 bases and at J to 0 bases, leaving 5 bases not matched to a gene. The CDR3 loop is CASRSLATSYNEQFF. The CDR3 DNA sequence: TGTGCCAGCAGATCACTAGCGACCTCCTACAATGAGCAGTTCTTC.

CDR3 DNA sequence: TGTGCCAGCAGAGGGACAGTCCCAGGGGACACTGAAGCTTTCTTT. Translating it yields CASRGTVPGDTEAFF. The V and J genes are TRBV27 and TRBJ1-1; 7 bases are shared with TRBD1. CDR1 and CDR2 (germline): MNHEY, SMNVEV (reference sequence). Trimming took 6 bases from V and 3 from J; bases not matched to a gene: 10. The CDR3 runs to 15 residues.

The gene calls are TRBV28 and TRBJ1-2; TRBD1 aligns across 9 bases. The trim removed 5 bases at V and 5 bases at J, leaving 6 bases unmatched. The CDR3 has 14 amino acids. The germline CDR1 and CDR2 sequences are MDHEN and SYDVKM. CDR3 protein: CASSPGTGIYGYTF. Written as DNA, the CDR3 is TGTGCCAGCAGTCCCGGGACAGGGATTTATGGCTACACCTTC.

The gene calls are TRBV28 and TRBJ2-1, with D tentatively TRBD2 (6 bases). Trimming took off 5 bases at V and 12 bases at J, with 14 bases between the two ends. CDR3 length: 12 residues. The germline V gene encodes CDR1 MDHEN and CDR2 SYDVKM. DNA of the CDR3: TGTGCCAGCAGTCAACCCCTGGGAGGGCAGTTCTTC. Translated, it gives CASSQPLGGQFF. Complete variable domain (other parts from reference TRBV28 and TRBJ2-1): DVKVTQSSRYLVKRTGEKVFLECVQDMDHENMFWYRQDPGLGLRLIYFSYDVKMKEKGDIPEGYSVSREKKERFSLILESASTNQTSMYLCASSQPLGGQFFGPGTRLTVL.

The V call is TRBV7-9, the J call TRBJ1-6, with D perhaps matching TRBD1 (5 bases). The CDR3 has 13 residues. Looked up from germline, CDR1 is SEHNR and CDR2 is FQNEAQ (reference sequence). V was trimmed by 5 bases and J by 9 bases, leaving 11 bases between them. The DNA for the CDR3 is TGTGCCAGCAGCCCCGACGGGGGTTCACCCCTCCACTTT. Its translation is CASSPDGGSPLHF.

As regards this clone: In this CDR3 the conserved last residue, phenylalanine or tryptophan, is missing, so a read error is likely. The DNA is omitted, as the CDR3 cannot be located on it reliably, and the CDR3 follows TCRdb's listing. The V gene is TRBV19, the J gene TRBJ1-1. Germline lookup yields CDR1 LNHDA and CDR2 SQIVND (reference sequence). A total of 14 residues make up the CDR3, ends included. The CDR3 loop reads CATDPGSSRNPRSY.

This clone has a handful of counts. The V gene is TRBV30, the J gene TRBJ2-1; 7 nucleotides agree with TRBD1. Germline CDR1 and CDR2: GTSNPN and SVGIG (reference sequence). This CDR3 contains 15 residues. Unmatched junction bases numbered 13, after V lost 7 bases and J lost 4 bases. DNA for the CDR3: TGTGCCTCAACGGATCTTGGGACAGCGTACAATGAGCAGTTCTTC. Translating gives CASTDLGTAYNEQFF.

There are a few counts of this clone. The V gene is TRBV7-9, the J gene TRBJ2-1, with TRBD1 as a possible D gene (5 bases). V lost 3 bases and J lost 14, with 17 bases in between. The CDR3 runs to 13 residues. Germline assignment: CDR1 SEHNR and CDR2 FQNEAQ (reference sequence). The CDR3 DNA sequence: TGTGCCAGCAGCTTGACAGAAGGTAGAAGGAAGTTCTTC. It codes for CASSLTEGRRKFF.